Following are 29 T cell receptor beta chains from one sample sequenced in a study of type 1 regulatory T cells (dated by TCRdb to 2020 to 2023). Sequencing used an Illumina MiSeq. TCRdb itself trimmed the public reads at Q25 with fastp, ran MiXCR and retained productive beta chains. Rows are unified per CDR3 protein, each entry keeping the most common DNA and genes. The sample table holds 35,000 to 50,000 distinct CDR3 sequences, of which 9% to 15% were seen once. The ten largest clones add up to 8% to 8.5% of the sample. Their target antigens are unknown. Sequenced sample: cultured non-Tr1 T cells, either the whole culture or a sorted T cell fraction (not recorded which). The cell subset or site label here, explained by the study, means: non-Tr1 population from the T-allo10 product. The source of these receptors is a human donor in good health.

The sample holds many counts of this clonotype. The chain recombines TRBV6-5 with TRBJ2-3, with D perhaps matching TRBD2 (5 bases). The CDR3 contains 14 residues. The germline CDR1 and CDR2 sequences are MNHEY and SVGAGI. Deletions cut 6 bases from V and 0 bases from J, with 10 bases between. The CDR3 nucleotides are TGTGCCAGCAGACACAGCGGTAGCACAGATACGCAGTATTTT. It yields the protein CASRHSGSTDTQYF.

In its sample, this clonotype was seen many times. This rearrangement joins TRBV20-1 to TRBJ2-5; TRBD2 matches 10 bases. Unmatched junction bases numbered 16, after V lost 5 bases and J lost 4 bases. CDR3 length: 17 residues. Germline CDR1 reads DFQATT; CDR2 reads SNEGSKA (reference sequence). In DNA form, the CDR3 reads TGCAGTGCTCTCTCCTCCTTACTAGCGGGGTCACTAGAGACCCAGTACTTC. This sequence encodes CSALSSLLAGSLETQYF.

In its sample, this clonotype was seen a few times. The CDR3 region has the DNA TGCGCCAGCAGCGCCAGGGGGCGCGACACCGGGGAGCTGTTTTTT. Translated, it gives CASSARGRDTGELFF. The rearrangement joins TRBV5-1 to TRBJ2-2; TRBD1 aligns across 8 bases. The CDR3 has 15 amino acids. CDR1 and CDR2 (germline): SGHRS, YFSETQ. V shed 4 bases and J 3 bases; nucleotides not matched to a gene: 5.

This sequence joins TRBV12-3 or TRBV12-4 and TRBJ2-5, with D perhaps TRBD1 (7 bases). V lost 2 bases to trimming and J lost 5 bases, with 12 bases between them. CDR3 length: 14 residues. CDR3 amino acids: CASSLQGEAETQYF. CDR3 in DNA: TGTGCCAGCAGTTTACAGGGGGAGGCCGAGACCCAGTACTTC.

This clonotype showed up just a few times. This chain uses TRBV27 with TRBJ2-1; TRBD1 matches at 8 bases. The CDR3 length is 18 residues. The junction had 18 bases not matched to a gene; V was cut back by 7 bases and J by 4 bases. Germline values: CDR1 MNHEY, CDR2 SMNVEV (reference sequence). In DNA, the CDR3 is TGTGCCAGCAAGTTGTCAGGGGGCTGGAGCGGACCTTACAATGAGCAGTTCTTC. Its protein is CASKLSGGWSGPYNEQFF.

At least ten counts were recorded for this clonotype. This rearrangement joins TRBV5-1 to TRBJ2-2; 7 bases are a match to TRBD2. The CDR3 loop spans 15 amino acids. Germline V gives CDR1 SGHRS, CDR2 YFSETQ. The trim removed 7 bases at V and 6 bases at J, leaving 12 bases unmatched. The CDR3 protein is CASSQGGRVSGELFF. The CDR3 nucleotides read TGCGCCAGCTCCCAGGGAGGGAGGGTGTCCGGGGAGCTGTTTTTT. Variable domain in full (rest from reference TRBV5-1 and TRBJ2-2): KAGVTQTPRYLIKTRGQQVTLSCSPISGHRSVSWYQQTPGQGLQFLFEYFSETQRNKGNFPGRFSGRQFSNSRSEMNVSTLELGDSALYLCASSQGGRVSGELFFGEGSRLTVL.

CDR3 in amino acids: CSVVKGGVSNTGELFF. The CDR3 DNA reads as TGCAGCGTTGTAAAAGGGGGCGTGTCGAACACCGGGGAGCTGTTTTTT. The gene calls are TRBV29-1 and TRBJ2-2; 7 bases match TRBD1. V was clipped by 4 bases and J by 0 bases; unmatched bases: 8. The germline V gene encodes CDR1 SQVTM and CDR2 ANQGSEA. The CDR3 spans 16 residues.

J is TRBJ1-3 and V is TRBV15; unclear D gene. CDR1 and CDR2 from the germline V gene are LNHNV and YYDKDF (reference sequence). Trimming left V 0 bases short and J 3 bases short, with 9 bases between. The CDR3 loop spans 15 amino acids. This CDR3 is CATSRDRSRGNTIYF. The CDR3, as DNA: TGTGCCACCAGCAGAGATAGATCGCGTGGAAACACCATATATTTT. The whole variable domain, filled in from reference TRBV15 and TRBJ1-3, reads DAMVIQNPRYQVTQFGKPVTLSCSQTLNHNVMYWYQQKSSQAPKLLFHYYDKDFNNEADTPDNFQSRRPNTSFCFLDIRSPGLGDTAMYLCATSRDRSRGNTIYFGEGSWLTVV.

This clonotype was seen at least ten times. J is TRBJ2-1 and V is TRBV18, with 9 bases identical to TRBD2. Germline CDR1 and CDR2: KGHSH and LQKENI. V lost 0 bases to trimming and J lost 8 bases; unmatched junction nucleotides: 11. The CDR3 covers 17 residues. The CDR3 spells CASSPPRAGGPWYEQFF. The CDR3 DNA is TGTGCCAGCTCACCACCGCGGGCGGGAGGGCCTTGGTATGAGCAGTTCTTC.

This clonotype was counted many times. This chain joins TRBV27 and TRBJ2-3; D gene uncertain. Trimming shortened V by 4 bases and J by 0 bases, and 14 bases separated the two germline ends. CDR1 and CDR2 from the germline V gene are MNHEY and SMNVEV (reference sequence). The CDR3 covers 16 residues. CDR3 amino acids: CASSSQRGASTDTQYF. CDR3 in DNA: TGTGCCAGCAGTTCACAACGCGGAGCTAGCACAGATACGCAGTATTTT.

This clonotype was counted many times. The CDR3 spells CASSMSRNLGELFF. The CDR3 DNA reads TGTGCCAGTAGTATGTCCAGAAATCTCGGGGAGCTGTTTTTT. The chain is built from TRBV19 and TRBJ2-2; D ambiguous. There are 14 residues in the CDR3. Trimming cost V 3 bases and J 7 bases, with 12 bases left between them. The germline V gene encodes CDR1 LNHDA and CDR2 SQIVND (reference sequence). Full variable domain (remainder filled in from reference TRBV19 and TRBJ2-2): DGGITQSPKYLFRKEGQNVTLSCEQNLNHDAMYWYRQDPGQGLRLIYYSQIVNDFQKGDIAEGYSVSREKKESFPLTVTSAQKNPTAFYLCASSMSRNLGELFFGEGSRLTVL.

This clonotype has a handful of counts. This chain uses TRBV30 with TRBJ1-3, with D unclear. Germline CDR1 and CDR2: GTSNPN and SVGIG (reference sequence). The V gene lost 2 bases and the J gene lost 0 bases, with 11 bases spanning the gap. CDR3 length equals 15 residues. The CDR3 coding sequence is TGTGCCTGGAGTCTGGCGGGATACTCTGGAAACACCATATATTTT. Translated, it gives CAWSLAGYSGNTIYF. The full variable domain, with the rest looked up from reference TRBV30 and TRBJ1-3, is SQTIHQWPATLVQPVGSPLSLECTVEGTSNPNLYWYRQAAGRGLQLLFYSVGIGQISSEVPQNLSASRPQDRQFILSSKKLLLSDSGFYLCAWSLAGYSGNTIYFGEGSWLTVV.

This clonotype occurred many times. The rearrangement links TRBV2 to TRBJ1-4, with D possibly matching TRBD1 (5 bases). Germline loops: CDR1 SNHLY, CDR2 FYNNEI. V gave up 5 bases and J gave up 3 bases, with 13 bases separating them. CDR3 length equals 15 residues. CDR3 in amino acids: CASSQLGAPNEKLFF. The CDR3 DNA follows: TGTGCCAGCAGTCAACTAGGGGCACCTAATGAAAAACTGTTTTTT.

The V and J genes are TRBV3-1 and TRBJ1-5; no firm D call. Germline V gene data show CDR1 as LGHDT and CDR2 as YNNKEL (reference sequence). This CDR3 has 13 amino acids. Between the trimmed V and J ends, which lost 4 bases and 7 bases, there was a span of 11 bases. CDR3 sequence (DNA): TGTGCCAGCAGCCCATTCGGGTTACAGCCCCAGCATTTT. As protein: CASSPFGLQPQHF.

At least ten counts were recorded for this clonotype. The chain links TRBV29-1 to TRBJ1-2; no clear D gene. The germline V and J ends were trimmed by 4 bases and 4 bases, with 7 bases remaining between them. The CDR3 covers 11 residues. Germline V gene data show CDR1 as SQVTM and CDR2 as ANQGSEA. The CDR3 DNA reads as TGCAGCGTTGGGGAGAGCTATGGCTACACCTTC. Translation gives CSVGESYGYTF.

This sequence joins TRBV10-3 and TRBJ1-5; D call uncertain. The CDR3 extends over 13 amino acids. The V end lost 5 bases, the J end lost 0 bases, and 5 bases lay between the germline ends. Germline V gives CDR1 ENHRY, CDR2 SYGVKD. The CDR3 nucleotides read TGTGCCATCAGTATTGATAGCAATCAGCCCCAGCATTTT. It is translated as CAISIDSNQPQHF.

The table lists this clonotype with many counts. The V and J genes are TRBV5-1 and TRBJ2-1; 7 positions agree with TRBD2. Looked up from germline, CDR1 is SGHRS and CDR2 is YFSETQ. The CDR3 spans 15 residues. Losses at the gene ends were 4 bases for V and 3 bases for J; bases not matched to a gene: 7. The CDR3 spells CASSARAGFYNEQFF. The CDR3 nucleotides read TGCGCCAGCAGCGCCCGAGCGGGATTCTACAATGAGCAGTTCTTC.

This clonotype was observed a handful of times. CDR3 region: CASSAHGTDNEKLFF. Here the CDR3 DNA reads TGTGCCAGCAGTGCGCACGGGACAGATAATGAAAAACTGTTTTTT. The chain employs TRBV6-5 and TRBJ1-4, with 7 bases aligning to TRBD1. The CDR3 extends over 15 amino acids. Germline V gene lookup returns CDR1 MNHEY and CDR2 SVGAGI. J was trimmed by 4 bases and V by 5 bases; bases with no gene match: 7.

The rearrangement links TRBV20-1 to TRBJ2-2; D remains ambiguous. The germline gives CDR1 DFQATT, CDR2 SNEGSKA (reference sequence). The CDR3 length is 14 residues. The V gene lost 5 bases and the J gene lost 0 bases, with 10 bases spanning the gap. The CDR3 loop reads CSAVLAANTGELFF. DNA of the CDR3: TGCAGTGCTGTCTTAGCCGCGAACACCGGGGAGCTGTTTTTT.

V is TRBV27 and J is TRBJ2-7; D assignment may be TRBD1 or TRBD2 (5 bases each). The CDR3 sequence is 13 residues long. Germline assignment: CDR1 MNHEY and CDR2 SMNVEV (reference sequence). V was cut by 4 bases and J by 7 bases, with 14 bases left in between. For the CDR3, the DNA is TGTGCCAGCAGTTACCGGGGCCGGGGTGAGCAGTACTTC. Protein: CASSYRGRGEQYF.

The chain employs TRBV27 and TRBJ2-3; maybe TRBD2 (5 bases). This CDR3 has 13 residues. V shed 5 bases and J shed 5 bases, with 11 bases lying between them. Germline V gene sequence: CDR1 MNHEY, CDR2 SMNVEV (reference sequence). CDR3 sequence reads: CASSRRIGDTQYF. CDR3 in DNA: TGTGCCAGCAGTAGGAGGATTGGAGATACGCAGTATTTT.

Ten or more counts support this clonotype. The rearrangement uses TRBV29-1 and TRBJ1-3; 8 bases line up with TRBD1. Germline CDR1 reads SQVTM; CDR2 reads ANQGSEA. The CDR3 has 13 amino acids. Germline trimming cut 5 bases from V and 2 bases from J; bases unmatched to any gene: 2. DNA of the CDR3: TGCAGCGTTCTGGACAGGGCTGGAAACACCATATATTTT. Translated, it gives CSVLDRAGNTIYF.

There are many counts of this clonotype. The chain carries TRBV11-2 and TRBJ2-7; D is possibly TRBD1 (6 bases). Per germline, CDR1 SGHAT and CDR2 FQNNGV. Trimming removed 7 bases from V and 0 bases from J, with 13 bases in between. This CDR3 is 14 amino acids long. CDR3 sequence (DNA): TGTGCCAGCACCCTTCGGGACAACTCCTACGAGCAGTACTTC. It specifies CASTLRDNSYEQYF.

Worth noting for this clonotype: The germline gene is not matched at one end of the junction; a read error may be the cause. DNA of the CDR3: TGCGCCAGCAGCTTGGAACGGACAGGATCCGCGTGCTTC. The encoded protein is CASSLERTGSACF. This rearrangement joins TRBV5-1 to TRBJ2-7, with TRBD1 identical over 7 bases. The germline V gene encodes CDR1 SGHRS and CDR2 YFSETQ. The CDR3 spans 13 residues.

This clonotype was counted at least ten times. The V call is TRBV24-1, the J call TRBJ1-2; D is uncertain. Looked up from germline, CDR1 is KGHDR and CDR2 is SFDVKD. This CDR3 contains 14 residues. Trimming shortened V by 0 bases and J by 8 bases, and 12 bases separated the two germline ends. This CDR3 is CATSDLRRRSGYTF. The CDR3 DNA reads as TGTGCCACCAGTGATTTGAGGCGCCGCTCGGGCTACACCTTC.

This clonotype was found a few times. The chain has TRBV5-1 and TRBJ2-3, with 9 nucleotides matching TRBD2. Germline trimming cut 0 bases from V and 4 bases from J; bases unmatched to any gene: 6. Germline V gene data show CDR1 as SGHRS and CDR2 as YFSETQ. The CDR3 spans 16 residues. The CDR3 bases are TGCGCCAGCAGCTTGGGCGGGAGGGGCTCATCAGATACGCAGTATTTT. Translating gives CASSLGGRGSSDTQYF.

This clonotype was counted at least ten times. V is TRBV5-1 and J is TRBJ2-3; D is undetermined. V lost 4 bases and J lost 1, with 7 bases in between. The CDR3 spans 13 residues. Germline assignment: CDR1 SGHRS and CDR2 YFSETQ. CDR3 sequence (DNA): TGCGCCAGCAGCCCCGAGGGCACAGATACGCAGTATTTT. Protein: CASSPEGTDTQYF.

The rearrangement joins TRBV5-1 to TRBJ2-2; D perhaps matches TRBD1 (5 bases). CDR1 and CDR2 from the germline V gene are SGHRS and YFSETQ. The CDR3 sequence is 16 residues long. Between the trimmed V and J ends, which lost 1 base and 0 bases, there was a span of 10 bases. In DNA form, the CDR3 reads TGCGCCAGCAGCTTGCAGGGTAACGCGAACACCGGGGAGCTGTTTTTT. Translated: CASSLQGNANTGELFF.

A remark on this clonotype: This may arise from a read error, as a much more abundant clone is one base away. The V gene is TRBV12-3 or TRBV12-4, the J gene TRBJ2-1, with 9 bases aligning to TRBD2. The CDR3 covers 15 residues. CDR3 in DNA: TGTGCCAGCAGCCGACTTAGCGGGGGCTACAATGTGCAGTTCTTC. Protein: CASSRLSGGYNVQFF.